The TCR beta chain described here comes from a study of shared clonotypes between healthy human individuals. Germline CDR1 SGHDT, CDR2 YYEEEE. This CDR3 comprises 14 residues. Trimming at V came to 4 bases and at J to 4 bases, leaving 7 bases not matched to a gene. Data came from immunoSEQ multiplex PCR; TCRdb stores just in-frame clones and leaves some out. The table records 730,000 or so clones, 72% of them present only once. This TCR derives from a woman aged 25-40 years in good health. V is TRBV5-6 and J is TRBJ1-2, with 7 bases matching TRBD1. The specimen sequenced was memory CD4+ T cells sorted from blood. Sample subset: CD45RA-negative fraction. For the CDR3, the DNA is TGTGCCAGCAGCCTACGACAGGGAAGCTATGGCTACACCTTC. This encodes CASSLRQGSYGYTF. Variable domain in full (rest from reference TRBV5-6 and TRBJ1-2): DAGVTQSPTHLIKTRGQQVTLRCSPKSGHDTVSWYQQALGQGPQFIFQYYEEEERQRGNFPDRFSGHQFPNYSSELNVNALLLGDSALYLCASSLRQGSYGYTFGSGTRLTVV.